These 23 T cell receptor beta chains were sequenced from one sample in a study of blood T cell dynamics during melanoma immunotherapy. Produced via immunoSEQ multiplex PCR; TCRdb's table is partial and in-frame only. The sample holds approximately 15,000 clones, roughly 86% seen once. Time point specified: pre-treatment baseline. Specimen: blood, collected from a patient treated with checkpoint blockade. The receptors come from a human donor with melanoma.

CDR3 DNA sequence: TGTGCCAGTCTATCCCCGGAGGTAACAGGAGAAGCTTTCTTT. Its translation is CASLSPEVTGEAFF. The genes are TRBV19 and TRBJ1-1, with D maybe TRBD1 (5 bases). V dropped 8 bases and J dropped 8 bases, with 21 bases sitting between them. Germline V gives CDR1 LNHDA, CDR2 SQIVND (reference sequence). The CDR3 sequence is 14 residues long.

CDR3 loop: CASSTSGLVSPDTQYF. The CDR3 DNA follows: TGTGCCAGCAGCACCTCCGGACTAGTGAGTCCAGATACGCAGTATTTT. The chain recombines TRBV27 with TRBJ2-3; 7 nucleotides align to TRBD2. This CDR3 region has 16 residues. V gave up 6 bases and J gave up 4 bases; unmatched junction bases: 13. Germline V gene data show CDR1 as MNHEY and CDR2 as SMNVEV (reference sequence).

The V gene is TRBV6-1, the J gene TRBJ1-2; tentatively, D is TRBD1 (5 bases). CDR1 and CDR2 (germline): MNHNS, SASEGT. The V end was cut by 6 bases, the J end by 5 bases, with 13 bases between. CDR3 size: 13 residues. The CDR3 loop reads CASRMGERYGYTF. The DNA of the CDR3 is TGTGCCAGCAGGATGGGGGAGCGGTATGGCTACACCTTC.

The chain uses TRBV10-1 and TRBJ2-1; possible D gene TRBD1, 5 bases. The V and J ends lost 4 bases and 5 bases respectively, with 9 bases between them. Germline V gene lookup returns CDR1 WNHNN and CDR2 SYGVQD (reference sequence). The CDR3 has 13 amino acids. This CDR3 is CASSGTLHNEQFF. For the CDR3, the DNA is TGCGCCAGCAGTGGGACATTGCACAATGAGCAGTTCTTC.

J is TRBJ1-2 and V is TRBV29-1, with no clear D. V was pared by 0 bases and J by 1 base, with 12 bases between. This CDR3 is 15 amino acids long. The germline CDR1 and CDR2 sequences are SQVTM and ANQGSEA. CDR3 nucleotide sequence: TGCAGCGTTGAAGATCAATCCTGGGGTAACTATGGCTACACCTTC. Translating it yields CSVEDQSWGNYGYTF.

The V call is TRBV13, the J call TRBJ2-5; the match to TRBD2 covers 10 bases. The length of the CDR3 is 16 residues. V lost 3 bases to trimming and J lost 2 bases; unmatched junction nucleotides: 6. Germline CDR1 PRHDT, CDR2 FYEKMQ (reference sequence). The CDR3 DNA reads TGTGCCAGCAGCTTGGGGTCTAGCGGGGGACAAGAGACCCAGTACTTC. Translated, it gives CASSLGSSGGQETQYF.

V and J are TRBV29-1 and TRBJ2-2; TRBD2 matches 7 bases. Per germline, CDR1 SQVTM and CDR2 ANQGSEA. The CDR3 runs to 14 residues. V lost 8 bases, J lost 1 base, and 7 bases stayed unmatched. In nucleotides, the CDR3 is TGCAGCATGAAAGGCGGGGGGAACACCGGGGAGCTGTTTTTT. This encodes CSMKGGGNTGELFF.

The chain couples TRBV7-9 to TRBJ2-3; no reliable D call. Trimming pared 2 bases from V and 2 bases from J, leaving 2 bases between. This CDR3 has 12 amino acids. Germline CDR1 and CDR2: SEHNR and FQNEAQ (reference sequence). This CDR3 reads CASSLLTDTQYF. CDR3 bases: TGTGCCAGCAGCTTACTCACAGATACGCAGTATTTT. Full variable domain (rest looked up from reference TRBV7-9 and TRBJ2-3): DTGVSQNPRHKITKRGQNVTFRCDPISEHNRLYWYRQTLGQGPEFLTYFQNEAQLEKSRLLSDRFSAERPKGSFSTLEIQRTEQGDSAMYLCASSLLTDTQYFGPGTRLTVL.

The J gene is TRBJ2-5, the V gene TRBV25-1, with D perhaps given as TRBD1 or TRBD2 (5 bases each). V dropped 8 bases and J dropped 0 bases, with 25 bases sitting between them. The CDR3 covers 18 residues. Germline V lookup: CDR1 MGHDK, CDR2 SYGVNS. The CDR3 is CASGPFLLGAIHQETQYF. In DNA, the CDR3 is TGTGCCAGCGGCCCGTTTCTTCTCGGGGCTATCCACCAAGAGACCCAGTACTTC. Filled out from reference TRBV25-1 and TRBJ2-5, the complete variable domain reads EADIYQTPRYLVIGTGKKITLECSQTMGHDKMYWYQQDPGMELHLIHYSYGVNSTEKGDLSSESTVSRIRTEHFPLTLESARPSHTSQYLCASGPFLLGAIHQETQYFGPGTRLLVL.

This chain uses TRBV9 with TRBJ1-5; no definite D call. The germline gives CDR1 SGDLS, CDR2 YYNGEE. This CDR3 has 13 residues. The ends were cut back, 4 bases at V and 1 base at J, with 6 bases in the middle. The CDR3 nucleotides are TGTGCCAGCAGCCGTCGGAGCAATCAGCCCCAGCATTTT. As protein: CASSRRSNQPQHF.

The chain employs TRBV19 and TRBJ1-5; 7 bases fit TRBD1. This CDR3 comprises 13 residues. Germline CDR1 reads LNHDA; CDR2 reads SQIVND (reference sequence). V shed 8 bases and J 7 bases; nucleotides not matched to a gene: 8. This CDR3 reads CASEDRVGQPQHF. The CDR3 DNA follows: TGTGCCAGTGAAGACAGGGTCGGGCAGCCCCAGCATTTT.

The sample holds one count of this clone. The chain links TRBV10-3 to TRBJ2-5, with D possibly matching TRBD1 (5 bases). TRBJ2-7 matches the DNA end more closely, so the J call is doubtful. The CDR3 runs 15 residues. Germline V gives CDR1 ENHRY, CDR2 SYGVKD. DNA for the CDR3: TGTGCCATCAGTCTTGGACACTTTCCATCCTACGAGCAGTACTTC. It specifies CAISLGHFPSYEQYF.

The chain recombines TRBV9 with TRBJ1-3; weak D call: TRBD1 (5 bases). Between the trimmed V and J ends, which lost 3 bases and 8 bases, there was a span of 15 bases. The CDR3 runs to 14 residues. Per germline, CDR1 SGDLS and CDR2 YYNGEE. CDR3 DNA: TGTGCCAGCAGCGGGACCCTGGGGGGTGACACCATATATTTT. Amino acid sequence: CASSGTLGGDTIYF.

The rearrangement uses TRBV15 and TRBJ2-7; no clear D gene. The V end was cut by 0 bases, the J end by 0 bases, with 9 bases between. This CDR3 region has 15 residues. Germline CDR1 is LNHNV and CDR2 is YYDKDF (reference sequence). CDR3 region: CATSRDPVSSYEQYF. CDR3 sequence (DNA): TGTGCCACCAGCAGAGATCCCGTGAGCTCCTACGAGCAGTACTTC.

The V gene is TRBV6-1, the J gene TRBJ1-2; TRBD1 agrees at 8 bases. From germline, CDR1 is MNHNS and CDR2 SASEGT. The CDR3 covers 13 residues. Trimming at V came to 7 bases and at J to 6 bases, leaving 7 bases not matched to a gene. CDR3 DNA: TGTGCCAGCACTATGGACAGGGTCGATGGCTACACCTTC. Its protein is CASTMDRVDGYTF.

This clone was counted once. J is TRBJ1-1 and V is TRBV10-1, with D uncertain. The V and J ends lost 4 bases and 1 base respectively, with 7 bases between them. The CDR3 covers 13 residues. CDR1 is WNHNN and CDR2 is SYGVQD in the germline V gene (reference sequence). The CDR3 DNA reads as TGCGCCAGCAGTGCACCAGGGAACACTGAAGCTTTCTTT. Translation: CASSAPGNTEAFF.

This clone was seen a few times. V gene TRBV7-9 combines with J gene TRBJ1-2, with D maybe TRBD1 (6 bases). V was clipped by 5 bases and J by 0 bases, with 13 bases between them. Germline loops: CDR1 SEHNR, CDR2 FQNEAQ (reference sequence). The CDR3 consists of 15 residues. The CDR3 region has the DNA TGTGCCAGCAGCATCGGGACATCAGCTAACTATGGCTACACCTTC. This codes for CASSIGTSANYGYTF.

The V call is TRBV11-1, the J call TRBJ2-5; 11 bases map to TRBD2. This CDR3 has 15 amino acids. CDR1 SGHAT and CDR2 FQDESV come from the germline V gene (reference sequence). V lost 5 bases, J lost 6 bases, and 8 bases stayed unmatched. This CDR3 is CASSPGLAGGKTQYF. The CDR3 nucleotides read TGTGCCAGCAGCCCCGGGCTAGCGGGAGGAAAGACCCAGTACTTC.

The genes are TRBV7-6 and TRBJ2-1; 9 bases line up with TRBD2. Germline assignment: CDR1 SGHVS and CDR2 FNYEAQ. Losses at the gene ends were 1 base for V and 7 bases for J; bases not matched to a gene: 8. The CDR3 covers 16 residues. The DNA for the CDR3 is TGTGCCAGCAGCTTAGGAGGCGGGAGGGCCTTGAATGAGCAGTTCTTC. Protein: CASSLGGGRALNEQFF.

The chain joins TRBV9 to TRBJ2-7, with a tentative D call TRBD1 (7 bases). The CDR3 runs to 15 residues. Germline values: CDR1 SGDLS, CDR2 YYNGEE. V dropped 0 bases and J dropped 4 bases, with 14 bases sitting between them. This chain's CDR3 is CASSVAPGGQYEQYF. The DNA for the CDR3 is TGTGCCAGCAGCGTAGCGCCAGGGGGGCAGTACGAGCAGTACTTC.

This chain joins TRBV19 and TRBJ2-1, with D perhaps matching TRBD2 (5 bases). The CDR3 is 16 amino acids. Germline V lookup: CDR1 LNHDA, CDR2 SQIVND (reference sequence). Deletions cut 9 bases from V and 0 bases from J, with 18 bases between. The CDR3 region is CASLHRGPSSYNEQFF. The CDR3 DNA follows: TGTGCCAGCCTCCACCGAGGGCCGAGCTCCTACAATGAGCAGTTCTTC.

The CDR3 here is CASRGARAEGYTF. In DNA form, the CDR3 reads TGTGCCAGCAGGGGGGCCCGAGCGGAAGGCTACACCTTC. J is TRBJ1-2 and V is TRBV2, with a possible D match to TRBD1 (6 bases). V was clipped by 6 bases and J by 8 bases, with 16 bases between them. Germline V gene sequence: CDR1 SNHLY, CDR2 FYNNEI. This CDR3 contains 13 residues.

The V and J genes are TRBV5-1 and TRBJ2-3, with D tentatively TRBD1 (6 bases). Germline CDR1 and CDR2: SGHRS and YFSETQ. Trimming took 0 bases from V and 1 from J, leaving 12 bases between them. The CDR3 is 16 amino acids. CDR3 region: CASSLGGQPGTDTQYF. CDR3 sequence (DNA): TGCGCCAGCAGCTTGGGCGGACAGCCAGGCACAGATACGCAGTATTTT.